This T cell receptor (beta chain) was sequenced in a study of PD-1 blockade in mismatch repair-deficient tumors. Study-level points and caveats: Tumor-resident clones, often absent from pretreatment blood, expanded after pembrolizumab and then contracted.

The V and J ends lost 1 base and 8 bases, in that order; junction bases with no gene match: 10. The CDR3 spans 16 residues. Germline V lookup: CDR1 SGHNT, CDR2 YYREEE (reference sequence). Assay: immunoSEQ multiplex PCR; the TCRdb copy retains only in-frame clones and omits some. The table records approximately 120,000 clones, more than 85% of them present only once. PCR or immunohistochemistry showed mismatch repair deficiency in every enrolled patient. TCRs were sequenced from a few patients responding to pembrolizumab. To note about this clone: Its matching antigen is unknown.

Sample: peripheral blood, taken 44 weeks after starting pembrolizumab. This chain uses TRBV5-4 with TRBJ2-1, with 9 bases matching TRBD2. This clonotype originated in an adult with mismatch repair-deficient cancer. In nucleotides, the CDR3 is TGTGCCAGCAGCTTGTGGGCGGGAGGGCCGGTTTATGAGCAGTTCTTC. Protein product: CASSLWAGGPVYEQFF.